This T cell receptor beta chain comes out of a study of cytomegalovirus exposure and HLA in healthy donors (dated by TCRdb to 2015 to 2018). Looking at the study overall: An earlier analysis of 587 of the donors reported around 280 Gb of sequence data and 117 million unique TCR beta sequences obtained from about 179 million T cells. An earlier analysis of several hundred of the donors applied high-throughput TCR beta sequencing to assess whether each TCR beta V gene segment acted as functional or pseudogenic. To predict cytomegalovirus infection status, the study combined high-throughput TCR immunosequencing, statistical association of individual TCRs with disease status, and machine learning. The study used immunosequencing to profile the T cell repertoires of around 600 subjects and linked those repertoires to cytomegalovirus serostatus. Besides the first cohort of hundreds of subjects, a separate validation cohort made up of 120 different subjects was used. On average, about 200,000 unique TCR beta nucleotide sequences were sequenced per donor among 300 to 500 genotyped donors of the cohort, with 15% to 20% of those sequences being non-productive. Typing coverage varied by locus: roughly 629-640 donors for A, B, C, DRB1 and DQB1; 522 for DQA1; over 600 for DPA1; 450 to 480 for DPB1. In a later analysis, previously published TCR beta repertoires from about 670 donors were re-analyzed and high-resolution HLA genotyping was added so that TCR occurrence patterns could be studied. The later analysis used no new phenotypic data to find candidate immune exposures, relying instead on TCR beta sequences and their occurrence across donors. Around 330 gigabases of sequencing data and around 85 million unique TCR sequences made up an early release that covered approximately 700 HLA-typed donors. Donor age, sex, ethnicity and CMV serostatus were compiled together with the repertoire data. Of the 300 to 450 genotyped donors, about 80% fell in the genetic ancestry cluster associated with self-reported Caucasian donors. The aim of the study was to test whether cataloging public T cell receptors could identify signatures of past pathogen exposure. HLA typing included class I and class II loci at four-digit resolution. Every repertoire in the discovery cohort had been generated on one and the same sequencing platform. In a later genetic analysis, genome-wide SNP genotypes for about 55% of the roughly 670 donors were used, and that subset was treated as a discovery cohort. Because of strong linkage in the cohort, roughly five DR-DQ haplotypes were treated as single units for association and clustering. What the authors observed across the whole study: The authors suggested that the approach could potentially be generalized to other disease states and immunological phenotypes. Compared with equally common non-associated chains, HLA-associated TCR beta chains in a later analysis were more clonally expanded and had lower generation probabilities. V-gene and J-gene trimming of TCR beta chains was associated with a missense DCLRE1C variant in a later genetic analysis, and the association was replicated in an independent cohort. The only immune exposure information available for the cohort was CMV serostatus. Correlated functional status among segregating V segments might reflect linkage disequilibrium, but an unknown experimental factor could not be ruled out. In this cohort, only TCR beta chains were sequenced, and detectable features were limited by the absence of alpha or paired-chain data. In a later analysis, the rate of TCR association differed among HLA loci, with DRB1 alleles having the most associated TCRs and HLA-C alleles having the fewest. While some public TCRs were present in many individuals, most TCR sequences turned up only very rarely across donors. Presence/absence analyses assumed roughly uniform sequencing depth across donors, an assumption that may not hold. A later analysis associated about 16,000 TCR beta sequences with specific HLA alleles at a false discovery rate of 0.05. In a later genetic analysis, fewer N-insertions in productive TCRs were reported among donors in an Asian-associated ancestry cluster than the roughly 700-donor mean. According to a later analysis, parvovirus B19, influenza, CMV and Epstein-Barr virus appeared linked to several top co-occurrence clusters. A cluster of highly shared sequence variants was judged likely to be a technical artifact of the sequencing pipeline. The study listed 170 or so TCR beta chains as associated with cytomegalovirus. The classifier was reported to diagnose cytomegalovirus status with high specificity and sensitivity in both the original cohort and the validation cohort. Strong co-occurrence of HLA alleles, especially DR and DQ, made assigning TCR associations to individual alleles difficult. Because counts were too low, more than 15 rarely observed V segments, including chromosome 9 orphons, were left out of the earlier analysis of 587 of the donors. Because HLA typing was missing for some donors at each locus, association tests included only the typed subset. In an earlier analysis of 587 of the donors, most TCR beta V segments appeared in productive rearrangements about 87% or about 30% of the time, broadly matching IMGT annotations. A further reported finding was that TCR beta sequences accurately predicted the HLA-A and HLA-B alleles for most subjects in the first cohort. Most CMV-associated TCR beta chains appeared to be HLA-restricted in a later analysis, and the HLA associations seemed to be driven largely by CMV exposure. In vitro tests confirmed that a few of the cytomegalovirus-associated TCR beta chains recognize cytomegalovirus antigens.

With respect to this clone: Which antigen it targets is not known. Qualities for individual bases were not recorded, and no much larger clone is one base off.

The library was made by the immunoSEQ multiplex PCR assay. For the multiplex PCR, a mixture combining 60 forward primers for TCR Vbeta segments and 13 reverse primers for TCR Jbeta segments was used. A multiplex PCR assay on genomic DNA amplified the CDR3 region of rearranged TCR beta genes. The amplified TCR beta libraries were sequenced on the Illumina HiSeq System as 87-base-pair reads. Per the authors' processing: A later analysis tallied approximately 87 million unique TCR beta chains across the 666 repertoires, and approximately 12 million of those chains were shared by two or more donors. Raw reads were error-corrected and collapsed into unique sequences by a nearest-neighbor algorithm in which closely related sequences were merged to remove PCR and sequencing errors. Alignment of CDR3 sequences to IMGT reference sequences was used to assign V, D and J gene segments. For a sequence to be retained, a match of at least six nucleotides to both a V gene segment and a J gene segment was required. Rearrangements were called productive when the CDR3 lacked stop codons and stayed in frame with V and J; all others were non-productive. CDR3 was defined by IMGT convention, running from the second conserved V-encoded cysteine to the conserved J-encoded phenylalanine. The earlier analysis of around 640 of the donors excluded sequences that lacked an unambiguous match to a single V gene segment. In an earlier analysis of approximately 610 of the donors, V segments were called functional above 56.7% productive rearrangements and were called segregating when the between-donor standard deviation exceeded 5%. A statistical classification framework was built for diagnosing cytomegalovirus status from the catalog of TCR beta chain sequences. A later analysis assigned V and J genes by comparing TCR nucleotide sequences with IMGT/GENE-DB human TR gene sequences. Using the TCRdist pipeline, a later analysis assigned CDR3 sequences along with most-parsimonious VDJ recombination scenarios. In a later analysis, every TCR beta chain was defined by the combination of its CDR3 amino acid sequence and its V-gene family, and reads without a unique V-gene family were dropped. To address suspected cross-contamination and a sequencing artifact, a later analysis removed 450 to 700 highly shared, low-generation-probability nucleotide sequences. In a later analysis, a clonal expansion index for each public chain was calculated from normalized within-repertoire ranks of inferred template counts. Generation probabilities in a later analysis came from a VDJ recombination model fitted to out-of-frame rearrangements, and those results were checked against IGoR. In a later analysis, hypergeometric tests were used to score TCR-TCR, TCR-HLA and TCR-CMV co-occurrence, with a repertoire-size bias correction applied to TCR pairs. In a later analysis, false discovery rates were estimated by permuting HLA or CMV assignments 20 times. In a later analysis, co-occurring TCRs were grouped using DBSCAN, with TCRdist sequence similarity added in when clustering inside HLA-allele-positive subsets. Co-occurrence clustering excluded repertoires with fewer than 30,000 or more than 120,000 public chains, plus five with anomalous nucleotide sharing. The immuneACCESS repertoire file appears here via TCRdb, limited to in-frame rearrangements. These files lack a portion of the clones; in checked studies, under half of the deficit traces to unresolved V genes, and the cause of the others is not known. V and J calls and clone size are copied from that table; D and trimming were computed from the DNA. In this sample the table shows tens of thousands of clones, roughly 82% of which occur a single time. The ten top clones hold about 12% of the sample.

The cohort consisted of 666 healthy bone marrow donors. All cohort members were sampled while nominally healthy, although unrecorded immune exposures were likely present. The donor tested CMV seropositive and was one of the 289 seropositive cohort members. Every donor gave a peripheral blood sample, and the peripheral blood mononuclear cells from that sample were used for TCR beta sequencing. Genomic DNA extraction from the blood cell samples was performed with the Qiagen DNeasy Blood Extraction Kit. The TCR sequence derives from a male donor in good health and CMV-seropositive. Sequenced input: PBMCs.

The DNA sequence is given as TGTGCCAGCAGCCCCGAGGCCTCTGGAAACACCATATATTTT. The translation is CASSPEASGNTIYF. This sequence uses TRBV7-6 and TRBJ1-3; the D gene is unclear. Deletion took 5 bases off V and 0 bases off J, with a span of 8 bases between the germline ends. For CDR1 and CDR2, the germline V gene lists SGHVS and FNYEAQ. From cysteine to phenylalanine, the CDR3 is 14 amino acids long. The read is trimmed to its CDR3 DNA, 42 bases read in frame from base 1.